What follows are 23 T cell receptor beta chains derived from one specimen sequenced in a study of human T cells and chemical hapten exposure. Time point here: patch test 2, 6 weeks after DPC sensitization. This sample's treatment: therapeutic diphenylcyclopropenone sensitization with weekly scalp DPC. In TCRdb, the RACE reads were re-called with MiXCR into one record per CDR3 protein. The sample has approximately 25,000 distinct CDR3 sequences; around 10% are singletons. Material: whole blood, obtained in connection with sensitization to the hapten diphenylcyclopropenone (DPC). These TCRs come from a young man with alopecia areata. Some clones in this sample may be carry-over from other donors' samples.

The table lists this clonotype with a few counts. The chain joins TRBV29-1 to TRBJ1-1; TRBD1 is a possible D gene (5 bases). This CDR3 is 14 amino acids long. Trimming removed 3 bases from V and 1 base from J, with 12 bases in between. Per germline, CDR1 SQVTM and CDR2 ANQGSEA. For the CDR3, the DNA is TGCAGCGTTGATCCTAGGACACAGAACACTGAAGCTTTCTTT. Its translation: CSVDPRTQNTEAFF. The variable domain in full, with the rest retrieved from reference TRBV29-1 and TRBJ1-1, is SAVISQKPSRDICQRGTSLTIQCQVDSQVTMMFWYRQQPGQSLTLIATANQGSEATYESGFVIDKFPISRPNLTFSTLTVSNMSPEDSSIYLCSVDPRTQNTEAFFGQGTRLTVV.

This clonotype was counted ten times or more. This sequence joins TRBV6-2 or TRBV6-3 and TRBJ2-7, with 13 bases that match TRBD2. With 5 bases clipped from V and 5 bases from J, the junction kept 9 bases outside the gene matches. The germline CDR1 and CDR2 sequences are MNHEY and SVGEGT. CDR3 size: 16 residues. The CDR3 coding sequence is TGTGCCAGCAGTCAACCCCGGACTAGCGGGAGTCACGAGCAGTACTTC. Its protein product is CASSQPRTSGSHEQYF.

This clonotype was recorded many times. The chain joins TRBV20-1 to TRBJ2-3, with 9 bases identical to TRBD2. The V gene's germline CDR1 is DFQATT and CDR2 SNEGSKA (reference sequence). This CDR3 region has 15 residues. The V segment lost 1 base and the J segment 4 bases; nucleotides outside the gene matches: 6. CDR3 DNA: TGCAGTGCTAGAGCGCCTAGCGGGACTTCAGATACGCAGTATTTT. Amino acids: CSARAPSGTSDTQYF.

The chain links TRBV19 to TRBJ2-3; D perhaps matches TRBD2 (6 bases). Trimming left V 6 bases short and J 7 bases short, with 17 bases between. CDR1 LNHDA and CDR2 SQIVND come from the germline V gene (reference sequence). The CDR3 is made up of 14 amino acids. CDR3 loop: CASSSLASVHTQYF. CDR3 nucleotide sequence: TGTGCCAGTAGCTCCCTAGCTAGCGTGCATACGCAGTATTTT. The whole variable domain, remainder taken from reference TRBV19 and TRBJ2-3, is DGGITQSPKYLFRKEGQNVTLSCEQNLNHDAMYWYRQDPGQGLRLIYYSQIVNDFQKGDIAEGYSVSREKKESFPLTVTSAQKNPTAFYLCASSSLASVHTQYFGPGTRLTVL.

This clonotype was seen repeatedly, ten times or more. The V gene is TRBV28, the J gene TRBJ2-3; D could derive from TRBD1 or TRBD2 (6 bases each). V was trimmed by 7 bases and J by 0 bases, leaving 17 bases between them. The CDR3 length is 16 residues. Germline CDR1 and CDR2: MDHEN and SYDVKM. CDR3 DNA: TGTGCCAGCACCGTCAGGGGACTCCCTAGCACAGATACGCAGTATTTT. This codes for CASTVRGLPSTDTQYF.

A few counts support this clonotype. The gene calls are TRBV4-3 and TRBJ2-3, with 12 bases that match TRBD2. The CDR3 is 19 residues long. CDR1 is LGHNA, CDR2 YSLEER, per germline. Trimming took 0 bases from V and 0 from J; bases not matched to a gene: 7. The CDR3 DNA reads TGCGCCAGCAGCCAAGAGACTAGCGGGGGTGGAAGGAGCACAGATACGCAGTATTTT. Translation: CASSQETSGGGRSTDTQYF.

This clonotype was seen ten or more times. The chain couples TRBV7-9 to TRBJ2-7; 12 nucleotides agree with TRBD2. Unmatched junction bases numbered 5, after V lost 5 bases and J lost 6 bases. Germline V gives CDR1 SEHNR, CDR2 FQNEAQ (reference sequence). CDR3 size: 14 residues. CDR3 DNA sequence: TGTGCCAGCAGCATACTAGCGGGAGGACCCGAGCAGTACTTC. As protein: CASSILAGGPEQYF.

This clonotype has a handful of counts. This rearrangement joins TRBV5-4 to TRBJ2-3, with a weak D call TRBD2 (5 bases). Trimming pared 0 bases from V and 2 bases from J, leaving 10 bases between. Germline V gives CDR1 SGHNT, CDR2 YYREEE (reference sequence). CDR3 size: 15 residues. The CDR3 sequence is CASSLGTGNTDTQYF. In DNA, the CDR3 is TGTGCCAGCAGCTTGGGGACTGGGAACACAGATACGCAGTATTTT.

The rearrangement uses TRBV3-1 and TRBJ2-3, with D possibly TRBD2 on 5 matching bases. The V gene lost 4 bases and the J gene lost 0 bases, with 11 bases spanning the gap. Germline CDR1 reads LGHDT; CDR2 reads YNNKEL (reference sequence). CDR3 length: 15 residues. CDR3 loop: CASSPGSFSTDTQYF. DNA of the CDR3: TGTGCCAGCAGCCCGGGGTCTTTTAGCACAGATACGCAGTATTTT.

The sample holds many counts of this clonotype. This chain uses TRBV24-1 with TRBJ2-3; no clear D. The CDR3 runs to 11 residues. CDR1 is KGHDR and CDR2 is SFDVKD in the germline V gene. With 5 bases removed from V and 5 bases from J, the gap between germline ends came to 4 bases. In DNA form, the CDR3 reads TGTGCCACCAGTGTCCAAGATACGCAGTATTTT. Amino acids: CATSVQDTQYF.

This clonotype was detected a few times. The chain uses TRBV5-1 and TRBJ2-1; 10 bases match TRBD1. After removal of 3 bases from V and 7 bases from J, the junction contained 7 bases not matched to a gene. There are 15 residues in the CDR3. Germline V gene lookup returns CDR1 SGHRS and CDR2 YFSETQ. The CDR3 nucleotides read TGCGCCAGCAGCTATGCCGGGACAGGGGTTAATGAGCAGTTCTTC. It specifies CASSYAGTGVNEQFF. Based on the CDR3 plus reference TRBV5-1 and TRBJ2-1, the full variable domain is KAGVTQTPRYLIKTRGQQVTLSCSPISGHRSVSWYQQTPGQGLQFLFEYFSETQRNKGNFPGRFSGRQFSNSRSEMNVSTLELGDSALYLCASSYAGTGVNEQFFGPGTRLTVL.

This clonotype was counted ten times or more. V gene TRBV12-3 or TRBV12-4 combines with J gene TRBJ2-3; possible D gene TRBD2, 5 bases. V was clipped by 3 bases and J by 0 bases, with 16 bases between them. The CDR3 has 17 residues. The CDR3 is CASSFNGLATSTDTQYF. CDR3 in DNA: TGTGCCAGCAGTTTTAACGGATTAGCGACTAGCACAGATACGCAGTATTTT.

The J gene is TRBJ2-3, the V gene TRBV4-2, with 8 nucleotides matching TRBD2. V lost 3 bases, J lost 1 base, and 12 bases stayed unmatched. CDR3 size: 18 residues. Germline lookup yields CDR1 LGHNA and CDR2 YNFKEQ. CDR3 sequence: CASSHPGTTSGGTDTQYF. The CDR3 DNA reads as TGTGCCAGCAGCCATCCCGGAACCACTAGCGGTGGCACAGATACGCAGTATTTT.

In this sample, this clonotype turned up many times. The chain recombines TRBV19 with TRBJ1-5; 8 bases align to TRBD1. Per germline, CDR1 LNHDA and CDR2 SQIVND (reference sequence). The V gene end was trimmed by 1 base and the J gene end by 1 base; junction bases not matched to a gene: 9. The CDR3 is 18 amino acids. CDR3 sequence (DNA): TGTGCCAGTAGTATAGGGTACATTGGACAGGGAAGCAATCAGCCCCAGCATTTT. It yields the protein CASSIGYIGQGSNQPQHF.

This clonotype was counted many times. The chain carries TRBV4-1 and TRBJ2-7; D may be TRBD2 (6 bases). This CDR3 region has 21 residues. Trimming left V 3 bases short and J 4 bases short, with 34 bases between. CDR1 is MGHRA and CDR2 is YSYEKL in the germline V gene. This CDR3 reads CASSQNTPGLARIRGQYEQYF. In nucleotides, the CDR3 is TGCGCCAGCAGCCAGAACACTCCTGGGCTAGCGAGGATTAGAGGGCAATACGAGCAGTACTTC.

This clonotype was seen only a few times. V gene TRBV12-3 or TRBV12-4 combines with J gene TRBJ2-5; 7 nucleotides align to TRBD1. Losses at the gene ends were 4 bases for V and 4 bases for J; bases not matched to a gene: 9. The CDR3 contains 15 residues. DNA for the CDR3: TGTGCCAGCAGTTACAGGGACAGTCCAGCAGAGACCCAGTACTTC. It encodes CASSYRDSPAETQYF.

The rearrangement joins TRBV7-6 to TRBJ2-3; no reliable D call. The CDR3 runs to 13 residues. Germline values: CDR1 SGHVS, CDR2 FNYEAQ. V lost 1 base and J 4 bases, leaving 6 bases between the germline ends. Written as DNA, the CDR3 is TGTGCCAGCAGCTTAGAGGTTCCAGATACGCAGTATTTT. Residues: CASSLEVPDTQYF.

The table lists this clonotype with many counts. The CDR3 region is CASSVEPTGRYEQYF. The CDR3, as DNA: TGTGCCAGCAGCGTAGAGCCGACAGGGCGATACGAGCAGTACTTC. The V gene is TRBV9, the J gene TRBJ2-7, with 7 bases matching TRBD1. The junction had 7 bases not matched to a gene; V was cut back by 0 bases and J by 4 bases. CDR1 is SGDLS, CDR2 YYNGEE, per germline. This CDR3 comprises 15 residues.

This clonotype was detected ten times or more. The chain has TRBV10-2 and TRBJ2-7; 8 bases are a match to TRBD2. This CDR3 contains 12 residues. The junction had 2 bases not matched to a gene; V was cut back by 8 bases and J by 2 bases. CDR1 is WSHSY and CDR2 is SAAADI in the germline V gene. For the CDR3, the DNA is TGCGCCAGCGGACTAGCTCCCTACGAGCAGTACTTC. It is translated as CASGLAPYEQYF.

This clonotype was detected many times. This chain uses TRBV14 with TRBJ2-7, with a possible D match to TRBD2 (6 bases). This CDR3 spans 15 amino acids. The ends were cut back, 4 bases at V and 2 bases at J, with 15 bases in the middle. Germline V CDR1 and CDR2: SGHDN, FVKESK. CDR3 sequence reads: CASSPPLGGPYEQYF. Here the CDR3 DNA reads TGTGCCAGCAGCCCTCCTCTCGGAGGGCCCTACGAGCAGTACTTC.

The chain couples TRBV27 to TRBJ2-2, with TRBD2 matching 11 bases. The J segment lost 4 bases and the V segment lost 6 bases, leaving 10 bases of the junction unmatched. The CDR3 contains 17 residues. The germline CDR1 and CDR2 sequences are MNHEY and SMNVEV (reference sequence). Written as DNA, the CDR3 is TGTGCCAGCAGCCCTACCTCCGGGACTAGCGGCACCGGGGAGCTGTTTTTT. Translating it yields CASSPTSGTSGTGELFF.

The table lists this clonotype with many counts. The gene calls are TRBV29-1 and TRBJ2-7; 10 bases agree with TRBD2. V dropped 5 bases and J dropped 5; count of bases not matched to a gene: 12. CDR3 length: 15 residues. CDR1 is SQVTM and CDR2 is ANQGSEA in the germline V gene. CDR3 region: CSVSTPAGGPHEQYF. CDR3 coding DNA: TGCAGCGTTTCCACACCAGCGGGAGGGCCTCACGAGCAGTACTTC.

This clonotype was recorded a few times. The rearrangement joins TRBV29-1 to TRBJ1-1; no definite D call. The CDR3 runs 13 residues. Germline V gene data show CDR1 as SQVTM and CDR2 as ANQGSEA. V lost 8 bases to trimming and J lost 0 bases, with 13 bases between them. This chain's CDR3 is CSSQHTMNTEAFF. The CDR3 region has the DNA TGCAGCTCTCAACATACGATGAACACTGAAGCTTTCTTT.